The source of this T cell receptor (beta chain) is a study of T cell responses to AZD1222 COVID-19 vaccine. Germline-derived CDR1 and CDR2 are SGHRS and YFSETQ. Germline trimming cut 0 bases from V and 2 bases from J; bases unmatched to any gene: 1. CDR3 length: 16 amino acids. Using immunoSEQ multiplex PCR, the repertoire was profiled, and TCRdb retains in-frame clones only, with some absent. The data show 150,000 to 200,000 clones, more than 85% seen once. This clone was found once. The antigen is undetermined. Findings and caveats of the study: Repertoires were obtained solely post-peak T cell response. Nearly half of spike-specific TCRs reportedly go after variant regions that carry no mutations. Baseline serostatus was positive in only six AZD1222 recipients. Most donors were white British and more were female, and clonal diversity was possibly underestimated.

This clonotype was sampled from an adult in good health. The sample consisted of peripheral blood, taken on day 0 of AZD1222 vaccination. This chain connects TRBV5-1 to TRBJ2-5; TRBD2 matches at 13 bases. The CDR3 coding sequence is TGCGCCAGCAGCTTGGTACTAGCGGGGGGGCAAGAGACCCAGTACTTC. Translation gives CASSLVLAGGQETQYF.